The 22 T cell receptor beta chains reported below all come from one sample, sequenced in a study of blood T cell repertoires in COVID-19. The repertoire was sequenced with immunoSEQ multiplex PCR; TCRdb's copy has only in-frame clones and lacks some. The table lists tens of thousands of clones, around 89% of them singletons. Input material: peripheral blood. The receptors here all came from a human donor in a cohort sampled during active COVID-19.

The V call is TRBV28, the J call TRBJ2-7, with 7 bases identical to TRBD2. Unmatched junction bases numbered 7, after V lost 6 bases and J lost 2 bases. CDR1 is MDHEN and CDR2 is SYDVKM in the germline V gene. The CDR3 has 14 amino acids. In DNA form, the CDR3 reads TGTGCCAGCAGGGGAGGGACTCCGCCCTACGAGCAGTACTTC. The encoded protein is CASRGGTPPYEQYF.

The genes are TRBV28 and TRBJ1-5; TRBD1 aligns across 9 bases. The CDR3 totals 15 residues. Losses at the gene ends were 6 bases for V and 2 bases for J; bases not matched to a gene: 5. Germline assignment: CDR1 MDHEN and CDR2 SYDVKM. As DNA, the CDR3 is TGTGCCAGCAGATCGGGACAGGGAGGCAATCAGCCCCAGCATTTT. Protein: CASRSGQGGNQPQHF.

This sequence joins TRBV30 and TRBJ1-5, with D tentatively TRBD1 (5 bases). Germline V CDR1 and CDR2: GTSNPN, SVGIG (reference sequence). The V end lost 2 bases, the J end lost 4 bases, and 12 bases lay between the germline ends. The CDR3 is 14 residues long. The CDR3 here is CAWSRWGVNQPQHF. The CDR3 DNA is TGTGCCTGGAGTCGTTGGGGCGTAAATCAGCCCCAGCATTTT.

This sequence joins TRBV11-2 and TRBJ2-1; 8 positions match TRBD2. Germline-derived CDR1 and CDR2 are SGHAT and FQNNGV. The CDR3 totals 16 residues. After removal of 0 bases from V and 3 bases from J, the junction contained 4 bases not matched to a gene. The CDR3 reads CASSLDNAGGYNEQFF. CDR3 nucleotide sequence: TGTGCCAGCAGCTTAGATAACGCGGGGGGCTACAATGAGCAGTTCTTC.

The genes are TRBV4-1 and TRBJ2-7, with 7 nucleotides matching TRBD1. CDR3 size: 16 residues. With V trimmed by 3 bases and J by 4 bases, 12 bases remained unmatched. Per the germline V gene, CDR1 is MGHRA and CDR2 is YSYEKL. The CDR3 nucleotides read TGCGCCAGCAGCCAGGGTTTGACAGGGTCCACTTACGAGCAGTACTTC. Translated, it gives CASSQGLTGSTYEQYF.

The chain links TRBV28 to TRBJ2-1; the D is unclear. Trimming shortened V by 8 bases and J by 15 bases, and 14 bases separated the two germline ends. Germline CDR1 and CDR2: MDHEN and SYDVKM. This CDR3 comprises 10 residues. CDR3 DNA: TGTGCCAGCCGTGGAGTAGCTTGGTTCTTC. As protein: CASRGVAWFF.

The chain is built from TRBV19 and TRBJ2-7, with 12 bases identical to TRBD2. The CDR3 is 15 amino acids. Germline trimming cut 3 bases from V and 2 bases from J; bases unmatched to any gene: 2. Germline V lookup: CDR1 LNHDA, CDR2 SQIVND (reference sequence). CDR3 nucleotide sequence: TGTGCCAGTAGTATTAGGACTAGCGGGGCCTACGAGCAGTACTTC. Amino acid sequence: CASSIRTSGAYEQYF.

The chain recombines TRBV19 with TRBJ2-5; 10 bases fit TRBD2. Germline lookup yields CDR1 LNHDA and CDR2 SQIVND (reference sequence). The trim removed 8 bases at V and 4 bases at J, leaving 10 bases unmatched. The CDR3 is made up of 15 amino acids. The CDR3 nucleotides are TGTGCCAGTCGCGGGAGCGGGAGGGCCAGAGAGACCCAGTACTTC. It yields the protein CASRGSGRARETQYF.

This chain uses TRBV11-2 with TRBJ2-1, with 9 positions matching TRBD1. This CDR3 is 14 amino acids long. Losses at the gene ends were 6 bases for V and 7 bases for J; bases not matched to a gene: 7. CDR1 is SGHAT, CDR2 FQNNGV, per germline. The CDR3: CASRGTGRLNEQFF. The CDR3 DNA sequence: TGTGCCAGCAGAGGGACAGGGCGGCTGAATGAGCAGTTCTTC.

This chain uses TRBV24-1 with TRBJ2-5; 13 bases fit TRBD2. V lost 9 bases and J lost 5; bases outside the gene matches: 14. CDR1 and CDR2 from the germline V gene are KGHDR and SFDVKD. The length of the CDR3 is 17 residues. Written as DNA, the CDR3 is TGTGCCACCCAGAGAAGGCCGGGACTAGCGGGGAATGAGACCCAGTACTTC. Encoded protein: CATQRRPGLAGNETQYF.

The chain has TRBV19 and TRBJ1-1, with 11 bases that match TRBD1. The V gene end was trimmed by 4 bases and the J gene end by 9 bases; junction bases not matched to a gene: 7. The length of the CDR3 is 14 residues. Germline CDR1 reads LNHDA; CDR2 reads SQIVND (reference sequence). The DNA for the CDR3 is TGTGCCAGTAGTAACCGGGACAGGGGGTCGCAAGCTTTCTTT. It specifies CASSNRDRGSQAFF.

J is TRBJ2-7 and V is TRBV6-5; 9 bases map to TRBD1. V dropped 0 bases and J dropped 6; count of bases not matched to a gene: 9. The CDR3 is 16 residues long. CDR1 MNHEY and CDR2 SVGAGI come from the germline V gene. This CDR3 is CASSYSNPGQGGEQYF. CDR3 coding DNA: TGTGCCAGCAGTTACTCGAACCCGGGACAGGGCGGCGAGCAGTACTTC.

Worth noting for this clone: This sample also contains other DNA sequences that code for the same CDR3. CDR3 loop: CASSPPGGRETQYF. The CDR3 DNA sequence: TGTGCCAGTAGTCCCCCGGGGGGCCGGGAGACCCAGTACTTC. The chain carries TRBV19 and TRBJ2-5; D is perhaps TRBD2 (7 bases). Trimming removed 5 bases from V and 5 bases from J, with 15 bases in between. This CDR3 spans 14 amino acids. Germline V gene data show CDR1 as LNHDA and CDR2 as SQIVND (reference sequence). Complete variable domain (other parts from reference TRBV19 and TRBJ2-5): DGGITQSPKYLFRKEGQNVTLSCEQNLNHDAMYWYRQDPGQGLRLIYYSQIVNDFQKGDIAEGYSVSREKKESFPLTVTSAQKNPTAFYLCASSPPGGRETQYFGPGTRLLVL.

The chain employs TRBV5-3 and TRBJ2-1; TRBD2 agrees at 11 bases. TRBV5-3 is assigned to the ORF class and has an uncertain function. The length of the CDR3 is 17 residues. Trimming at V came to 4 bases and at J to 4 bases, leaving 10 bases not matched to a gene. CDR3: CARSLTLAGGLYNEQFF. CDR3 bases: TGTGCCAGAAGCCTAACTCTAGCGGGAGGTCTTTACAATGAGCAGTTCTTC.

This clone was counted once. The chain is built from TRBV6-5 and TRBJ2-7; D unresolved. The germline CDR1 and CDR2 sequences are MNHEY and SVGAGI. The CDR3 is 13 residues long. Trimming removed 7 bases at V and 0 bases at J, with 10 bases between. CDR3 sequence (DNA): TGTGCCAGCACTAGGCCGAACTCCTACGAGCAGTACTTC. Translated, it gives CASTRPNSYEQYF.

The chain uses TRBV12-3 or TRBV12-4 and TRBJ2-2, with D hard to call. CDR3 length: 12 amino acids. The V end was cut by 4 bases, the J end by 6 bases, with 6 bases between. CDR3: CASSSSPGELFF. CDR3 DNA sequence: TGTGCCAGCAGTTCCTCCCCCGGGGAGCTGTTTTTT.

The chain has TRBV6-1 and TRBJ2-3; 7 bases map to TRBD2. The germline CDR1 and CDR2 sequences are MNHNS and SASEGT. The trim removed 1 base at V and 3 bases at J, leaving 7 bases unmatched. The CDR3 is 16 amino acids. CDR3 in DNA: TGTGCCAGCAGTGAAGATAGACTAGCCCTTACAGATACGCAGTATTTT. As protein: CASSEDRLALTDTQYF.

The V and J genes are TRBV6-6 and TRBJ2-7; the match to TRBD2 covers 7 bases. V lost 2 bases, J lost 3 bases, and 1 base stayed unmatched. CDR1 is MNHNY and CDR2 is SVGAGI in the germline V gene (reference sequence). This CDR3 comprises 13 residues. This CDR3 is CASSYGEGYEQYF. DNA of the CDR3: TGTGCCAGCAGTTACGGGGAGGGCTACGAGCAGTACTTC.

CDR3 protein: CASIASGRVTDTQYF. Written as DNA, the CDR3 is TGTGCCAGCATCGCTAGCGGGAGGGTGACAGATACGCAGTATTTT. The chain carries TRBV2 and TRBJ2-3; TRBD2 matches 12 bases. The CDR3 is 15 residues long. With V trimmed by 7 bases and J by 3 bases, 5 bases remained unmatched. Germline V gives CDR1 SNHLY, CDR2 FYNNEI.

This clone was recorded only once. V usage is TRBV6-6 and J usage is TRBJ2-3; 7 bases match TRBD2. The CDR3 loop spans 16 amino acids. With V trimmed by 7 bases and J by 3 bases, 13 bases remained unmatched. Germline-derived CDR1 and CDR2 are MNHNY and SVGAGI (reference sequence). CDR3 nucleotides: TGTGCCAGCAACGACCCCGGGCGGGGGAGTACAGATACGCAGTATTTT. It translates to CASNDPGRGSTDTQYF.

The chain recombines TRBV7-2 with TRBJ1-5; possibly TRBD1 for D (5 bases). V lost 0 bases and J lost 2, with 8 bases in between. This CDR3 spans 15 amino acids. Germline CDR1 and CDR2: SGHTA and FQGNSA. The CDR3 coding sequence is TGTGCCAGCAGCTTAGCCGGGGGAGGCAATCAGCCCCAGCATTTT. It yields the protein CASSLAGGGNQPQHF.

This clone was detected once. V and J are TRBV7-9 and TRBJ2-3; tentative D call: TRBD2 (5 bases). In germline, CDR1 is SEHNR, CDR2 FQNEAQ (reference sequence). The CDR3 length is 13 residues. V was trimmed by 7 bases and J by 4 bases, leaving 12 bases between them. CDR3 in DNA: TGTGCCAGCACCCCCCTGAGGGCAGATACGCAGTATTTT. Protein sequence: CASTPLRADTQYF. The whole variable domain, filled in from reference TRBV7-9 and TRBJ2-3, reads DTGVSQNPRHKITKRGQNVTFRCDPISEHNRLYWYRQTLGQGPEFLTYFQNEAQLEKSRLLSDRFSAERPKGSFSTLEIQRTEQGDSAMYLCASTPLRADTQYFGPGTRLTVL.